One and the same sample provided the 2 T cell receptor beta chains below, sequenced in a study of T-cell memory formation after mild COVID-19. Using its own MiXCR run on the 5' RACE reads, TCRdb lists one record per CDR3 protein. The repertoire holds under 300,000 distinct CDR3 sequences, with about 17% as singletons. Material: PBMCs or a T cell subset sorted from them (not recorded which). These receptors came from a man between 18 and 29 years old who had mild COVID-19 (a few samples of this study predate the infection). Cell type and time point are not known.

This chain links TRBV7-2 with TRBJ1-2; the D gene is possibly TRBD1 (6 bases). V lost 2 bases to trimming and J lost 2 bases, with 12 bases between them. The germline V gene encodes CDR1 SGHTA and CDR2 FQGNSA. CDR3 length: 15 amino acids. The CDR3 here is CASSLRPGANYGYTF. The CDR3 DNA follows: TGTGCCAGCAGCTTAAGGCCGGGGGCCAACTATGGCTACACCTTC.

DNA for the CDR3: TGTGCCAGCAGTGATCCAGGGGCGCGTGGAAACACCATATATTTT. It codes for CASSDPGARGNTIYF. The J gene is TRBJ1-3, the V gene TRBV2; tentative D call: TRBD1 (6 bases). Trimming took off 3 bases at V and 3 bases at J, with 12 bases between the two ends. CDR1 is SNHLY and CDR2 is FYNNEI in the germline V gene. There are 15 residues in the CDR3.